This section outlines one TCR beta chain sequence together with its context. What it binds is unknown. In germline, CDR1 is KGHSY, CDR2 FQNENV. The CDR3 has 14 residues. The ends lost 7 bases at V and 9 bases at J; junction bases unmatched: 14. The data were obtained in a study of T cell repertoires in cytomegalovirus infection. Findings and caveats of the study: It was HLA-C-restricted CMV-specific TCR beta clonotypes that dominated the response ex vivo.

TCRdb redid the calling of the reads with MiXCR, one entry per CDR3 protein. The sample includes 28,000 or so distinct CDR3 sequences, approximately 18% of them seen just once. J is TRBJ2-7 and V is TRBV16; 8 nucleotides align to TRBD1. The source was CD8+ T cells from cultured PBMCs, collected from culture after CMV antigen stimulation. The TCR was taken from a human donor in good health (CMV status not recorded). Some clones in this sample may be carry-over from other donors' samples. In DNA, the CDR3 is TGTGCCAGCACCCCGGGAGAGGACAGGGTCGGGCAGTACTTC. Translating gives CASTPGEDRVGQYF.